Listed below are T cell receptor beta chains from one sample, sequenced in a study of Ad26.COV2.S vaccination and SARS-CoV-2 variants. Measured with immunoSEQ multiplex PCR; TCRdb has only the in-frame clones, and not every one. Of 430,000 or so clones in the sample, roughly 89% were seen once. The sequencing used peripheral blood, collected in a trial of Ad26.COV2.S vaccine versus placebo. Receptors were obtained from a person between 18 and 59 years old who received the Ad26.COV2.S COVID-19 vaccine or a placebo. The CDR3 runs from the conserved cysteine through the conserved F or W. Fields, in order: D gene, CDR3 length, V gene, J gene, CDR3 protein. The D gene is left open where the match is weak.

>-|14|TRBV27|TRBJ2-1
CASSLGLAANEQFF
>-|15|TRBV5-1|TRBJ1-4
CASSLGQNTNEKLFF
>-|13|TRBV14|TRBJ1-4
CASSQGIHEKLLF
>TRBD1|14|TRBV5-1|TRBJ1-6
CASSWGQGDSPLHF
>-|12|TRBV28|TRBJ1-2
CASSSLNYGYTF
>TRBD1|15|TRBV27|TRBJ1-5
CASSSTGTGWLPQHF
>TRBD2|15|TRBV4-2|TRBJ2-1
CASSPRTSGANEQFF
>-|14|TRBV15|TRBJ2-5
CATSRGTYQETQYF
>-|12|TRBV28|TRBJ1-1
CASSFGLSEAFF
>-|16|TRBV5-1|TRBJ1-1
CASSLREGEGNTEAFF
>-|12|TRBV19|TRBJ2-2
CASSMDVGELFF
>-|14|TRBV11-3|TRBJ1-1
CASSLEQEGTEAFF
>TRBD1|17|TRBV4-3|TRBJ2-2
CASSQRGQGQNTGELFF
>-|16|TRBV15|TRBJ2-1
CATSRRATGESNEQFF
>-|14|TRBV27|TRBJ2-7
CASSFQRNSYEQYF
>-|16|TRBV6-1|TRBJ1-4
CASSEGPSRRGEKLFF
>TRBD2|14|TRBV29-1|TRBJ2-3
CSVAGTSDTDTQYF
>-|16|TRBV19|TRBJ1-1
CASSIFTGRGGTEAFF
>-|15|TRBV5-1|TRBJ1-2
CASSLEPPTAYGYTF
>-|13|TRBV7-3|TRBJ2-3
CASSLRGADTQYF
>-|14|TRBV6-2/TRBV6-3|TRBJ1-5
CASSWTARDQPQHF
>TRBD1|16|TRBV15|TRBJ1-5
CATSTSDRGENQPQHF
>TRBD2|16|TRBV7-2|TRBJ2-5
CASSLQAGAFQETQYF
>-|14|TRBV7-9|TRBJ1-6
CASSLGGVWAPLHF
>-|16|TRBV5-6|TRBJ2-2
CASSPSQGTNTGELFF
>-|14|TRBV9|TRBJ1-2
CASTTGFLDSGYTF
>-|15|TRBV9|TRBJ2-5
CASSVGTTDLETQYF
>-|14|TRBV27|TRBJ1-1
CASRLHGENTEAFF
>TRBD2|16|TRBV2|TRBJ2-5
CASSEALGGGQETQYF
>TRBD2|17|TRBV14|TRBJ2-3
CASSQDGLAGGTDTQYF
>TRBD1|17|TRBV27|TRBJ1-6
CASSYTGDGGYNSPLHF
>-|14|TRBV7-9|TRBJ2-5
CASSLAREVETQYF
>TRBD1|16|TRBV27|TRBJ2-7
CASSLSVGTVSYEQYF
>-|15|TRBV4-3|TRBJ2-2
CASSQGALNTGELFF
>TRBD1|16|TRBV18|TRBJ2-1
CASSQYLDRGDNEQFF
>-|15|TRBV10-3|TRBJ2-5
CAISESGGPQETQYF
>-|15|TRBV7-2|TRBJ2-7
CASSLYPGGDVEQYF
>-|17|TRBV5-4|TRBJ2-1
CASSLWGGQRRYNEQFF
>-|14|TRBV30|TRBJ2-1
CAWSGGRANNEQFF
>-|12|TRBV2|TRBJ1-4
CASTDSFEKLFF
>-|16|TRBV5-5|TRBJ1-3
CASSLSPSSSGNTIYF
>-|17|TRBV4-2|TRBJ2-3
CASSQDLATASTDTQYF
>TRBD1|15|TRBV18|TRBJ1-4
CASSPYGTGLEKLFF
>TRBD1|20|TRBV18|TRBJ2-1
CASSPGPGLSGTGKVNEQFF
>-|12|TRBV19|TRBJ2-1
CAARGSYNEQFF
>-|16|TRBV9|TRBJ1-6
CASSGTPSSYNSPLHF
>-|13|TRBV13|TRBJ1-2
CASSSWGVYGYTF
>TRBD1|15|TRBV2|TRBJ1-4
CASSTGGTTNEKLFF
>-|11|TRBV9|TRBJ1-6
CATGSNSPLHF
>-|12|TRBV19|TRBJ1-5
CASSILYQPQHF